These 8 T cell receptor beta chains were sequenced from one sample in a study of T-cell memory formation after mild COVID-19. TCRdb reanalysed the 5' RACE reads using MiXCR and keeps one entry per CDR3 protein. This sample has just over 400,000 distinct CDR3 sequences; about a quarter occur once, and the top ten carry about an eighth. Input material: PBMCs or a T cell subset sorted from them (not recorded which). The source of these receptors is an adult woman who had mild COVID-19 (a few samples of this study predate the infection). Cell type and time point are not known.

This clonotype was detected a few times. V is TRBV27 and J is TRBJ2-3, with D unresolved. V lost 6 bases and J lost 0, with 10 bases in between. CDR3 length: 14 residues. Germline CDR1 MNHEY, CDR2 SMNVEV (reference sequence). CDR3 DNA sequence: TGTGCCAGCAGCCCGACACCTAGCACAGATACGCAGTATTTT. Translated: CASSPTPSTDTQYF.

CDR3 protein: CASSLAGQTGELFF. CDR3 in DNA: TGTGCCAGCAGCTTAGCGGGACAGACCGGGGAGCTGTTTTTT. This chain joins TRBV7-8 and TRBJ2-2; 7 positions agree with TRBD1. Trimming removed 0 bases from V and 5 bases from J; junction bases left unmatched: 0. Germline values: CDR1 SGHVS, CDR2 FQNEAQ. This CDR3 comprises 14 residues.

This chain connects TRBV2 to TRBJ2-5, with D perhaps assigned TRBD1 or TRBD2 (5 bases each). Germline CDR1 SNHLY, CDR2 FYNNEI. V shed 4 bases and J shed 4 bases, with 13 bases lying between them. This CDR3 is 14 amino acids long. The CDR3 sequence: CASSVSRAGETQYF. For the CDR3, the DNA is TGTGCCAGCAGTGTGAGCAGGGCGGGAGAGACCCAGTACTTC.

This clonotype has more than one count but fewer than ten. V gene TRBV5-1 combines with J gene TRBJ2-7; D gene unclear. Germline CDR1 is SGHRS and CDR2 is YFSETQ. This CDR3 contains 14 residues. V gave up 0 bases and J gave up 1 base, with 8 bases separating them. CDR3 bases: TGCGCCAGCAGCTTGGAGGCTATGTCCTACGAGCAGTACTTC. It codes for CASSLEAMSYEQYF.

This clonotype was recorded a few times. V gene TRBV12-3 or TRBV12-4 combines with J gene TRBJ2-3, with 7 bases that match TRBD2. CDR3 length: 15 amino acids. The V and J ends lost 4 bases and 2 bases, in that order; junction bases with no gene match: 6. CDR3 in amino acids: CASSYGSGLTDTQYF. CDR3 coding DNA: TGTGCCAGCAGTTATGGTAGCGGGCTCACAGATACGCAGTATTTT.

V is TRBV4-2 and J is TRBJ2-7; no firm D call. The CDR3 runs 14 residues. Looked up from germline, CDR1 is LGHNA and CDR2 is YNFKEQ. V lost 1 base, J lost 2 bases, and 9 bases lay in between. The CDR3 here is CASSQVGGTYEQYF. The CDR3, as DNA: TGTGCCAGCAGCCAAGTTGGCGGAACCTACGAGCAGTACTTC.

This clonotype showed up just a few times. V and J are TRBV9 and TRBJ1-2, with D possibly TRBD1 on 6 matching bases. Trimming pared 0 bases from V and 3 bases from J, leaving 6 bases between. The CDR3 covers 13 residues. Germline loops: CDR1 SGDLS, CDR2 YYNGEE. The CDR3 spells CASSVGQDYGYTF. The CDR3, as DNA: TGTGCCAGCAGCGTAGGACAGGACTATGGCTACACCTTC.

This clonotype was recorded a few times. V gene TRBV12-3 or TRBV12-4 combines with J gene TRBJ1-2; a possible D gene is TRBD1 (5 bases). V lost 8 bases and J lost 1, with 11 bases in between. The CDR3 runs 13 residues. The CDR3, as DNA: TGTGCCAGCTCCACTGGGGGTAACTATGGCTACACCTTC. This gives the protein CASSTGGNYGYTF.